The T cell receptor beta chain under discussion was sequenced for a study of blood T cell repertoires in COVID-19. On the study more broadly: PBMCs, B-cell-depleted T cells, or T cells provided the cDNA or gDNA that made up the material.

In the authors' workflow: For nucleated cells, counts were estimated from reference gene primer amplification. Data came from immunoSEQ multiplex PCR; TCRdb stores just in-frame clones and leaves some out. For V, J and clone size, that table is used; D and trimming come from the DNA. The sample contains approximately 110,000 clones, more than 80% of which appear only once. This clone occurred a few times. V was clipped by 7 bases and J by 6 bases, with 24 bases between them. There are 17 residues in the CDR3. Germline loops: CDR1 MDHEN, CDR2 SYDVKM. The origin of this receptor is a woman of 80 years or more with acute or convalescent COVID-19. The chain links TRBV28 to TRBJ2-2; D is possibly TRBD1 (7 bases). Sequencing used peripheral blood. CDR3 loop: CASIPVGGGVGSGELFF. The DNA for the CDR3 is TGTGCCAGCATTCCAGTAGGAGGGGGCGTTGGGTCCGGGGAGCTGTTTTTT.